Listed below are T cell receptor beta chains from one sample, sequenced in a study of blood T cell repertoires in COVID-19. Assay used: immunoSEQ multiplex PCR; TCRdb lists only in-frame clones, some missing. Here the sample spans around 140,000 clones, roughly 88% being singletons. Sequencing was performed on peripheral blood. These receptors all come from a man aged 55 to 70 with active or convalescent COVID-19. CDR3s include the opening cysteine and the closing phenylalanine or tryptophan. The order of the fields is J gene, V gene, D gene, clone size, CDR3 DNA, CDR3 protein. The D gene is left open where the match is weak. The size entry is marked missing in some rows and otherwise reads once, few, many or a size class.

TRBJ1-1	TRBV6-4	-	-	TGTGCCAGCAGTGACCGTGGGACACCCCTTTCTGAAGCTTTCTTT	CASSDRGTPLSEAFF
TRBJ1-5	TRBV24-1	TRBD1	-	TGTGCCACCAGTGATCAGGGGGCCGGCAATCAGCCCCAGCATTTT	CATSDQGAGNQPQHF
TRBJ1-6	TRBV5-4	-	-	TGTGCCAGCAGCTTCCATGATTCACCCCTCCACTTT	CASSFHDSPLHF
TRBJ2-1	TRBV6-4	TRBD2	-	TGTGCCAGCAACCCCGGTGGGGGGGAGGCTTACAATGAGCAGTTCTTC	CASNPGGGEAYNEQFF
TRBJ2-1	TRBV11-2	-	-	TGTGCCAGCAGCCTAAGTACAGGATTCTACAATGAGCAGTTCTTC	CASSLSTGFYNEQFF
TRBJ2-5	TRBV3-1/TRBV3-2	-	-	TGTGCCAGCAGCGGACTCACACTAGGAAGTGGAGAGACCCAGTACTTC	CASSGLTLGSGETQYF
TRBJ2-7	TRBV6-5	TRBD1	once	TGTGCCAGCAGGGAGGGACAGGGTGGCTCCTACGAGCAGTACTTC	CASREGQGGSYEQYF
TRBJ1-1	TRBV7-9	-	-	TGTGCCAGCAGCAAGGAAGGAGGCACTGAAGCTTTCTTT	CASSKEGGTEAFF
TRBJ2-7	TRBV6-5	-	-	TGTGCCGCCACCTTGACATTCGCGACCTACGAGCAGTACTTC	CAATLTFATYEQYF
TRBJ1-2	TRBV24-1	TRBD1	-	TGTGCCACCACTCCGACAGGGCGCAAGGGTGGCTACACCTTC	CATTPTGRKGGYTF
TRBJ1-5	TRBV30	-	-	TGTGCCTGGAGTAGCAGGGAGGGGCCCCAGCATTTT	CAWSSREGPQHF
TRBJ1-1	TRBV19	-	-	TGTGCCAGTAGGACTAACACTGAAGCTTTCTTT	CASRTNTEAFF
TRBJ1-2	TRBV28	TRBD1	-	TGTGCCAGCAGTTCAGGTGGAGGGGGCGCGGGCTATGGCTACACCTTC	CASSSGGGGAGYGYTF
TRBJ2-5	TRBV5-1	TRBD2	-	TGCGCCAGCAGCACCACTAGCGACCTCGGGGAGACCCAGTACTTC	CASSTTSDLGETQYF
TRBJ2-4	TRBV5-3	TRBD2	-	TGTGCCAGAAGCGCCGGACTAGCGGGAGTAGCCAAAAACATTCAGTACTTC	CARSAGLAGVAKNIQYF
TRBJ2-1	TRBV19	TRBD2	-	TGTGCCACCCGCCCTCACGGACTAGCGGGAGGGGGGGCGAATGAGCAGTTCTTC	CATRPHGLAGGGANEQFF
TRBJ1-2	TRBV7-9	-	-	TGTGCCAGCAGCTTGGCGGGAAGGGGCTGGGGCTACACCTTC	CASSLAGRGWGYTF
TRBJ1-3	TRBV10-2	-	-	TGCGCCAGCACCAAATATGGACAGCTCGTGACTGGAAACACCATATATTTT	CASTKYGQLVTGNTIYF
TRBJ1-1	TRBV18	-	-	TGTGCCAGCTCTCCCCAGGGAAACACTGAAGCTTTCTTT	CASSPQGNTEAFF
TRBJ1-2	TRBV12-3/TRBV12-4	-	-	TGTGCCAGCAGTTTAGGCCGAGAGGGCTACACCTTC	CASSLGREGYTF
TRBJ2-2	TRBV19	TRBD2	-	TGTGCCAGTGGGGGACTAGCGGGAGGCGGGAACACCGGGGAGCTGTTTTTT	CASGGLAGGGNTGELFF
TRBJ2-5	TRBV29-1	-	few	TGCAGCGTTGAACTCCCCCCGGGGACCCAGTACTTC	CSVELPPGTQYF
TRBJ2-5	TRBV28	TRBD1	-	TGTGCCAGCAGGCCACAGGGGGAGACCCAGTACTTC	CASRPQGETQYF
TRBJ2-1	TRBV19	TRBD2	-	TGTGCCAGTAGTAAGCGGGACGCCACCTACAATGAGCAGTTCTTC	CASSKRDATYNEQFF
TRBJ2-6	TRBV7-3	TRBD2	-	TGTGCCAGCAGCTTAACGGGGCGGGAGGGCCTTGGGGCCAACGTCCTGACTTTC	CASSLTGREGLGANVLTF
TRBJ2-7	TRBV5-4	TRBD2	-	TGTGCCAGCAGCTCCCCGGGACTAGCGGGAATGGGCGAGCAGTACTTC	CASSSPGLAGMGEQYF
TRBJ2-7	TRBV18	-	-	TGTGCCAGCTCACGCCGGGAAGGGGGCTACGAGCAGTACTTC	CASSRREGGYEQYF
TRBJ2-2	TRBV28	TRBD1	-	TGTGCCAGCAGCACAACAGGGGCGTCCCGTAGGGAGCTGTTTTTT	CASSTTGASRRELFF
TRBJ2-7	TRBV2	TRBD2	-	TGTGCCAGCAGTGGCCGACTAGCGGGAACCTACGAGCAGTACTTC	CASSGRLAGTYEQYF
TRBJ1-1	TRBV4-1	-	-	TGCGCCAGCAGCCAAGGGGGAGACAAGGTGGACACTGAAGCTTTCTTT	CASSQGGDKVDTEAFF
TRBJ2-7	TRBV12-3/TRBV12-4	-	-	TGTGCCAGCACCCGAAGAGTCGACGAGCAGTACTTC	CASTRRVDEQYF
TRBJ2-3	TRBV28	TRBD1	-	TGTGCCAGCAAAGGGGACAGTAGAGGGGCGGGTACGCAGTATTTT	CASKGDSRGAGTQYF
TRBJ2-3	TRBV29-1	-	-	TGCAGCGTTTTCCTAGCGACGCGCACAGATACGCAGTATTTT	CSVFLATRTDTQYF
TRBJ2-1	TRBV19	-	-	TGTGCCAGTAGTAATCGACAGAGAACCTACAATGAGCAGTTCTTC	CASSNRQRTYNEQFF
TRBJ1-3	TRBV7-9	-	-	TGTGCCAGCAGCTCCCCTACCTTACCCTCTGGAAACACCATATATTTT	CASSSPTLPSGNTIYF
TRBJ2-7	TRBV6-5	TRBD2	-	TGTGCCAGCACTCAGACTAGCGGGGATTACGAGCAGTACTTC	CASTQTSGDYEQYF
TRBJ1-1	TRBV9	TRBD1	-	TGTGCCAGCAGCGTAGTGGGACAGGGAACTGAAGCTTTCTTT	CASSVVGQGTEAFF
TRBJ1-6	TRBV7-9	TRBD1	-	TGTGCCAGCAGCGCGGGACAGAAGAATTCACCCCTCCACTTT	CASSAGQKNSPLHF
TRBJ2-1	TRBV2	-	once	TGTGCCAGCAGCTTGGCCAATGAGCAGTTCTTC	CASSLANEQFF
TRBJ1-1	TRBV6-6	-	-	TGTGCCAGCAGTACCCCTACAGGGAACACTGAAGCTTTCTTT	CASSTPTGNTEAFF
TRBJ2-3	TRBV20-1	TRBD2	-	TGCAGTGCTAGTAGGACTAGCGGAGTAAGCACAGATACGCAGTATTTT	CSASRTSGVSTDTQYF
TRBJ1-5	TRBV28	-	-	TGTGCCAGCAGCCTACTTAATCAGCCCCAGCATTTT	CASSLLNQPQHF
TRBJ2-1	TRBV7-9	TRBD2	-	TGTGCCAGCAGCTTAAAGGCGGGAGGGCCTTTCGAGCAGTTCTTC	CASSLKAGGPFEQFF
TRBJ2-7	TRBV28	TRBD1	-	TGTGCCAGCAGTCCTGGACAGGTCCTCTCCTACGAGCAGTACTTC	CASSPGQVLSYEQYF